This T cell receptor beta chain emerged from a study of tumor and adjacent non-tumor tissue in lung cancer. About this clonotype itself: The antigen is unknown. The junction and the germline gene differ at one end; a read error may be behind it.

Three rounds of nested PCR, following a modified ARM-PCR protocol, produced the TCRbeta library. TCRdb passed the multiplex PCR reads through MiXCR, listing each CDR3 protein once. Among around 86,000 distinct CDR3 sequences, 72% were seen once, and the ten largest hold about 9.5%. Study-wide points: Normal lung showed higher cumulative top 100 clone frequency than tumor. Tumor TCR diversity, when higher, was linked to shorter survival.

This CDR3 has 15 amino acids. Germline CDR1 LGHNT, CDR2 FRNRAP. The template was RNA from unsorted bulk tissue. The receptor's source is a woman aged 35 to 49 with non-small cell lung cancer. The material sequenced was lung tumor tissue. The V and J genes are TRBV12-5 and TRBJ2-3, with no clear D. CDR3 sequence (DNA): TGTGCTGGTGGTTTCCTTCAGCCGGGCACAGATACGCTGTATTTT. Protein product: CAGGFLQPGTDTLYF.